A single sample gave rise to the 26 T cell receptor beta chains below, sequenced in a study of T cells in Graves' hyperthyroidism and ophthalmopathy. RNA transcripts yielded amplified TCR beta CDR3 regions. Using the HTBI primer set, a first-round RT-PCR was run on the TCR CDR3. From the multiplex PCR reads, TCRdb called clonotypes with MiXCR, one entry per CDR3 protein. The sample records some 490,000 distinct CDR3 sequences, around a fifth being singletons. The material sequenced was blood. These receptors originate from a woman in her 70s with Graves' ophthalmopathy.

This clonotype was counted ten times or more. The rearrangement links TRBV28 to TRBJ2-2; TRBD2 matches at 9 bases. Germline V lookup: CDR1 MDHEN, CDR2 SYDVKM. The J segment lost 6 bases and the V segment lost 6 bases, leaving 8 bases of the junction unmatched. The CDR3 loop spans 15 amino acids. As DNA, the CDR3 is TGTGCCAGCAGAACCGGGACTAGCATGGCCGGGGAGCTGTTTTTT. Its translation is CASRTGTSMAGELFF.

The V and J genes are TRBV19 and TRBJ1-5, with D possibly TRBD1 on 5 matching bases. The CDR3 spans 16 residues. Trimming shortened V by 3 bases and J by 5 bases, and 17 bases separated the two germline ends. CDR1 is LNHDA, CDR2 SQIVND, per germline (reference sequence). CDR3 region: CASSIFQGVVDQPQHF. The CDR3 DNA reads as TGTGCCAGTAGTATTTTCCAGGGTGTGGTGGATCAGCCCCAGCATTTT.

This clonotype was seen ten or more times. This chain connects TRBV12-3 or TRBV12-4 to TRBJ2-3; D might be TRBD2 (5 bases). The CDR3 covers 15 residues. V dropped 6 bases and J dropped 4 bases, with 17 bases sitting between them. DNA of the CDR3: TGTGCCAGCAGCCTAGACCCAGCGGTTGCAGATACGCAGTATTTT. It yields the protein CASSLDPAVADTQYF.

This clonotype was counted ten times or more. Written as DNA, the CDR3 is TGTGCCAGCAGCTATACAGCCAACACCGGGGAGCTGTTTTTT. Amino acid sequence: CASSYTANTGELFF. The rearrangement joins TRBV11-3 to TRBJ2-2; no reliable D call. CDR3 length: 14 residues. V was shortened by 4 bases and J by 2 bases, with 8 bases between the two germline ends. Germline CDR1 is SGHNT and CDR2 is YENEEA.

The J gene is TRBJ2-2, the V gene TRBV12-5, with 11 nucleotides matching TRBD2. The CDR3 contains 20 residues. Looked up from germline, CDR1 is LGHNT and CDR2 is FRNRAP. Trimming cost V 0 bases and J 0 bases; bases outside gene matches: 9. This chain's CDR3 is CASGLVRIAGGRTNTGELFF. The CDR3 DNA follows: TGTGCTAGTGGTTTGGTAAGAATAGCGGGAGGGCGAACGAACACCGGGGAGCTGTTTTTT.

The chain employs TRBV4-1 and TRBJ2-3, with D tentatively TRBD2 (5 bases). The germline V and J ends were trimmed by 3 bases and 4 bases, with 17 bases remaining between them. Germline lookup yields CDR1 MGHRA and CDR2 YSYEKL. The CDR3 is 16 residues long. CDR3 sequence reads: CASSHVGLQIADTQYF. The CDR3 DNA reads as TGCGCCAGCAGCCACGTAGGACTCCAGATCGCAGATACGCAGTATTTT.

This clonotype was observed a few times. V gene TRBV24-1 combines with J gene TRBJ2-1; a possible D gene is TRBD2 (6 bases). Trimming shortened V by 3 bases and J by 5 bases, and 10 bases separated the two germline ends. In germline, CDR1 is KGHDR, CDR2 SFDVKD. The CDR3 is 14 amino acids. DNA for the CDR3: TGTGCCACCAGTGATCCGCTAGCGAACAATGAGCAGTTCTTC. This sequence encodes CATSDPLANNEQFF.

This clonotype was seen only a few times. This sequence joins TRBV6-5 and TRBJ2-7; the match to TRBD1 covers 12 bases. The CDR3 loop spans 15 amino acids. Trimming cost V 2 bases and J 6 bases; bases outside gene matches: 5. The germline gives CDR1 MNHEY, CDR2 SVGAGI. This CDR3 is CASSYEGTGGSEQYF. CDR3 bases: TGTGCCAGCAGTTACGAGGGGACAGGGGGCTCCGAGCAGTACTTC.

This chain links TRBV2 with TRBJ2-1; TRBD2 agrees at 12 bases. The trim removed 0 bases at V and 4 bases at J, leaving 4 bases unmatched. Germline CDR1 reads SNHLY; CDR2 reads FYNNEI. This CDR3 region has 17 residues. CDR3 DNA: TGTGCCAGCAGTGAAGCGGACGGACTAGCGGGATACAATGAGCAGTTCTTC. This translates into CASSEADGLAGYNEQFF.

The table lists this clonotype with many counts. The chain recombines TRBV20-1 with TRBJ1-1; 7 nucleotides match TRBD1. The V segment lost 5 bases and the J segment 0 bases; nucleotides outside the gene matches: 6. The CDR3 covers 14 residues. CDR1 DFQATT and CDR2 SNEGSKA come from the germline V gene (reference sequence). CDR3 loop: CSAAQGGMNTEAFF. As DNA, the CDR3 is TGCAGTGCTGCCCAGGGGGGCATGAACACTGAAGCTTTCTTT.

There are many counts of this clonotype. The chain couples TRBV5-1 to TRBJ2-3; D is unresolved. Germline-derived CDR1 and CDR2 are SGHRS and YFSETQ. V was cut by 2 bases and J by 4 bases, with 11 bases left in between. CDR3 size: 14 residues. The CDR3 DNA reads TGCGCCAGCAGCTTCGGGCGGCTGTCAGATACGCAGTATTTT. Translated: CASSFGRLSDTQYF.

The CDR3 coding sequence is TGTGCCTGGAGTGTGAAGGGGATGATAGCCGGGGATTCACCCCTCCACTTT. The encoded protein is CAWSVKGMIAGDSPLHF. The gene calls are TRBV30 and TRBJ1-6, with D tentatively TRBD1 (5 bases). CDR3 length: 17 amino acids. Germline lookup yields CDR1 GTSNPN and CDR2 SVGIG (reference sequence). The germline V and J ends were trimmed by 0 bases and 8 bases, with 20 bases remaining between them. Full variable domain (rest looked up from reference TRBV30 and TRBJ1-6): SQTIHQWPATLVQPVGSPLSLECTVEGTSNPNLYWYRQAAGRGLQLLFYSVGIGQISSEVPQNLSASRPQDRQFILSSKKLLLSDSGFYLCAWSVKGMIAGDSPLHFGNGTRLTVT.

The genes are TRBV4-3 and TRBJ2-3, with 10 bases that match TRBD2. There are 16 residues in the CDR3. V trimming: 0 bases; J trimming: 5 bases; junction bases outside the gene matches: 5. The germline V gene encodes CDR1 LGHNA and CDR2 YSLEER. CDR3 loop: CASSQDPSGSQDTQYF. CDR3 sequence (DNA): TGCGCCAGCAGCCAAGATCCTAGCGGGAGTCAAGATACGCAGTATTTT.

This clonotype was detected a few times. CDR3 in DNA: TGCAGGGGACAGGGGGCAGGGGGCACTGAAGCTTTCTTT. This encodes CRGQGAGGTEAFF. V usage is TRBV20-1 and J usage is TRBJ1-1, with 12 bases fitting TRBD1. CDR1 is DFQATT, CDR2 SNEGSKA, per germline (reference sequence). CDR3 length equals 13 residues.

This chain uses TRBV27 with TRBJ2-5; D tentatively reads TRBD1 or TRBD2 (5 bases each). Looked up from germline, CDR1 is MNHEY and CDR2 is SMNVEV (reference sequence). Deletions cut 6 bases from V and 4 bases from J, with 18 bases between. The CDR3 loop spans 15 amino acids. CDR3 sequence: CASSLARGARETQYF. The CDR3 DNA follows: TGTGCCAGCAGCCTCGCCCGAGGGGCGCGAGAGACCCAGTACTTC.

The DNA of the CDR3 is TGTGCCAGCACCTCGACAGACTTAGCCAAAAACATTCAGTACTTC. It specifies CASTSTDLAKNIQYF. The V call is TRBV28, the J call TRBJ2-4; TRBD1 is a possible D gene (5 bases). This CDR3 has 15 amino acids. Trimming cost V 7 bases and J 0 bases, with 13 bases left between them. Germline CDR1 and CDR2: MDHEN and SYDVKM.

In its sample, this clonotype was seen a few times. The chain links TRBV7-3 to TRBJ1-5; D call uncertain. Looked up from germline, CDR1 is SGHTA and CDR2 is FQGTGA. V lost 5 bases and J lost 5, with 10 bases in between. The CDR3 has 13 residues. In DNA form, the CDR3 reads TGTGCCAGCAGCAAGGGCGGCGATCAGCCCCAGCATTTT. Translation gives CASSKGGDQPQHF.

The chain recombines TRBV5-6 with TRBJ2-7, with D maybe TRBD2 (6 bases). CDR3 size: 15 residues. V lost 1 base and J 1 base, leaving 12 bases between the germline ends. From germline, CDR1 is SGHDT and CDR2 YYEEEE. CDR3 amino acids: CASSLRGAGSYEQYF. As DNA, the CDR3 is TGTGCCAGCAGCTTGCGAGGGGCGGGATCCTACGAGCAGTACTTC.

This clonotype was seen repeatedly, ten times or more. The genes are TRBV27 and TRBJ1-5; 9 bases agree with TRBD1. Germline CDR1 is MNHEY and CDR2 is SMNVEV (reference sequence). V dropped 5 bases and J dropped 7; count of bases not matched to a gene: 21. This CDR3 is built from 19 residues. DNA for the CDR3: TGTGCCAGCAGTCAGTTCGTAAGGCCAGAAACAGGGACAGGGCAGCCCCAGCATTTT. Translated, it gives CASSQFVRPETGTGQPQHF.

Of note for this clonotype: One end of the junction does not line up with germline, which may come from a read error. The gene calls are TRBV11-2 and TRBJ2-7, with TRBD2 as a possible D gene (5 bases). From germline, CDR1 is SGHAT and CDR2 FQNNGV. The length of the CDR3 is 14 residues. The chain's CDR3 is CASSRETKAYGQYF. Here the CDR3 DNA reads TGTGCCAGCAGCCGAGAGACTAAAGCCTACGGGCAGTACTTC.

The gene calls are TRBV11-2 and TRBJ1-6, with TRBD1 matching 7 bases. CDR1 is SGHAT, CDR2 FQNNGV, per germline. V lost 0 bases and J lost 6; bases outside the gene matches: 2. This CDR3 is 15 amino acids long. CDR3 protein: CASSLEGGSNSPLHF. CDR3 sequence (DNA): TGTGCCAGCAGCTTAGAAGGGGGCTCTAATTCACCCCTCCACTTT.

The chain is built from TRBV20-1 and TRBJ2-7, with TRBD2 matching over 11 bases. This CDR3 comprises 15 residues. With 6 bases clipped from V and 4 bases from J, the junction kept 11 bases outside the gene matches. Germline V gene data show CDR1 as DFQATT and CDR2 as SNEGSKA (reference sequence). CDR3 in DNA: TGCAGTGCCGCCCGCGGGACTAGCGGAAGGTACGAGCAGTACTTC. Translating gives CSAARGTSGRYEQYF.

The CDR3 nucleotides read TGCGCCAGCAGCTGGCAGGGGTACAATGAGCAGTTCTTC. This encodes CASSWQGYNEQFF. The V gene is TRBV5-1, the J gene TRBJ2-1, with a weak D call TRBD1 (6 bases). Germline V gene data show CDR1 as SGHRS and CDR2 as YFSETQ. V dropped 3 bases and J dropped 4 bases, with 8 bases sitting between them. This CDR3 contains 13 residues.

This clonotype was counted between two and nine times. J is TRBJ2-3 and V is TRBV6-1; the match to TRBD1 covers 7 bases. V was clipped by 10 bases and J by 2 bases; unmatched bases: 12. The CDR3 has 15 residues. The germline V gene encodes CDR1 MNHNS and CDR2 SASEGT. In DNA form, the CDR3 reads TGTGCCAACTCACAGGGGCCATACCCCACAGATACGCAGTATTTT. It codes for CANSQGPYPTDTQYF.

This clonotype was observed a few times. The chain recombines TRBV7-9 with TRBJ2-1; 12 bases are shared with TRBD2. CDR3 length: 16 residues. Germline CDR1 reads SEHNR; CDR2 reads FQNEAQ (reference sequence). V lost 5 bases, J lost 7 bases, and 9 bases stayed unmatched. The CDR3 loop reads CASSQGGLAGKNEQFF. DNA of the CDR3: TGTGCCAGCAGCCAAGGGGGACTAGCGGGTAAGAATGAGCAGTTCTTC.

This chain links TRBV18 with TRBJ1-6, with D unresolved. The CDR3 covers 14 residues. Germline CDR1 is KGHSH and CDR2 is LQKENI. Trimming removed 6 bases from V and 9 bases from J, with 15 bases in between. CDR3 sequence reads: CASSDSGSGSPLHF. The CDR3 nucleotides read TGTGCCAGCTCCGATTCGGGGTCAGGTTCACCCCTCCACTTT.